One and the same sample provided the 10 T cell receptor beta chains below, sequenced in a study of PD-1 blockade in classical Hodgkin lymphoma. Time point indicated: cycle 4 day 1 (C4D1), after less than seven weeks of nivolumab. Every patient experienced relapse after autologous stem cell transplantation, and brentuximab vedotin exposure varied. Profiling relied on immunoSEQ multiplex PCR, and the TCRdb table lists in-frame clones only, not all of them. The sample lists 99,000 or so clones; approximately 89% were seen once. Source: peripheral blood mononuclear cells (PBMCs), taken before the fourth cycle of nivolumab. These receptors were collected from a human donor with classical Hodgkin lymphoma.

V and J are TRBV11-2 and TRBJ2-5, with TRBD2 identical over 13 bases. V lost 4 bases, J lost 5 bases, and 7 bases stayed unmatched. The CDR3 spans 16 residues. CDR1 SGHAT and CDR2 FQNNGV come from the germline V gene. CDR3 sequence (DNA): TGTGCCAGCAGCTCTGGACTAGCGGGAGCGGGGGAGACCCAGTACTTC. This encodes CASSSGLAGAGETQYF.

This clone showed up just once. The chain uses TRBV28 and TRBJ1-1, with D hard to call. V lost 5 bases and J 6 bases, leaving 13 bases between the germline ends. The CDR3 extends over 13 amino acids. Germline-derived CDR1 and CDR2 are MDHEN and SYDVKM. CDR3 sequence reads: CASSLDDDAEAFF. The DNA of the CDR3 is TGTGCCAGCAGTCTCGATGACGACGCTGAAGCTTTCTTT.

In DNA form, the CDR3 reads TGTGCCAGCAGCTTAGCCACAGCGGTCATGAACACTGAAGCTTTCTTT. Translating gives CASSLATAVMNTEAFF. The V call is TRBV7-9, the J call TRBJ1-1; D is unclear. Deletions cut 0 bases from V and 0 bases from J, with 11 bases between. Germline V CDR1 and CDR2: SEHNR, FQNEAQ (reference sequence). The CDR3 loop spans 16 amino acids.

DNA of the CDR3: TGTGCCAGCACTCTGGGGACCACGATATGGGAGACCCAGTACTTC. Protein sequence: CASTLGTTIWETQYF. This chain connects TRBV7-2 to TRBJ2-5; D assignment may be TRBD1 or TRBD2 (5 bases each). The CDR3 is 15 amino acids. Germline loops: CDR1 SGHTA, CDR2 FQGNSA. V dropped 7 bases and J dropped 5 bases, with 20 bases sitting between them.

The rearrangement uses TRBV28 and TRBJ2-7, with a possible D match to TRBD1 (6 bases). V gave up 1 base and J gave up 1 base, with 14 bases separating them. In germline, CDR1 is MDHEN, CDR2 SYDVKM. This CDR3 is 16 amino acids long. The CDR3 DNA reads TGTGCCAGCAGTTTATTAGTAGGGGGAGATTCCTACGAGCAGTACTTC. Encoded protein: CASSLLVGGDSYEQYF. Together with reference TRBV28 and TRBJ2-7, the CDR3 gives the full variable domain: DVKVTQSSRYLVKRTGEKVFLECVQDMDHENMFWYRQDPGLGLRLIYFSYDVKMKEKGDIPEGYSVSREKKERFSLILESASTNQTSMYLCASSLLVGGDSYEQYFGPGTRLTVT.

The genes are TRBV5-1 and TRBJ2-7, with 14 positions matching TRBD2. Trimming took 0 bases from V and 9 from J; bases not matched to a gene: 8. There are 16 residues in the CDR3. Germline-derived CDR1 and CDR2 are SGHRS and YFSETQ. CDR3 DNA sequence: TGCGCCAGCAGCTTGGGGGGACTAGCGGGAGTCGGAGGGCAGTACTTC. It encodes CASSLGGLAGVGGQYF. The full variable domain, in which reference TRBV5-1 and TRBJ2-7 provide the parts outside the CDR3, is KAGVTQTPRYLIKTRGQQVTLSCSPISGHRSVSWYQQTPGQGLQFLFEYFSETQRNKGNFPGRFSGRQFSNSRSEMNVSTLELGDSALYLCASSLGGLAGVGGQYFGPGTRLTVT.

The chain employs TRBV19 and TRBJ1-2, with TRBD1 as a possible D gene (6 bases). The ends were cut back, 6 bases at V and 6 bases at J, with 20 bases in the middle. Germline V gene lookup returns CDR1 LNHDA and CDR2 SQIVND (reference sequence). The CDR3 runs 15 residues. In DNA form, the CDR3 reads TGTGCCAGTAGATCCGGGACAACCAACTTGGATGGCTACACCTTC. Translation gives CASRSGTTNLDGYTF.

The chain has TRBV28 and TRBJ1-1, with a tentative D call TRBD1 (5 bases). V lost 5 bases and J 5 bases, leaving 18 bases between the germline ends. This CDR3 spans 15 amino acids. Germline V gene sequence: CDR1 MDHEN, CDR2 SYDVKM. The CDR3 DNA is TGTGCCAGCAGTCCCCGCCGGCAGGGAAGAACTGAAGCTTTCTTT. Translating gives CASSPRRQGRTEAFF.

The chain employs TRBV4-1 and TRBJ2-1; 7 bases align to TRBD1. The CDR3 totals 16 residues. Germline-derived CDR1 and CDR2 are MGHRA and YSYEKL. Trimming cost V 0 bases and J 7 bases; bases outside gene matches: 9. CDR3 nucleotide sequence: TGCGCCAGCAGCCAAGATAGGGCACAGGGGAGAAATGAGCAGTTCTTC. Protein: CASSQDRAQGRNEQFF.

The rearrangement links TRBV27 to TRBJ1-5, with a weak D call TRBD1 (6 bases). The germline V and J ends were trimmed by 2 bases and 2 bases, with 10 bases remaining between them. The V gene's germline CDR1 is MNHEY and CDR2 SMNVEV (reference sequence). There are 15 residues in the CDR3. The CDR3 DNA sequence: TGTGCCAGCAGTTTAAGCCGGACAGGCAATCAGCCCCAGCATTTT. Its translation is CASSLSRTGNQPQHF.